The 7 T cell receptor beta chains listed next were all sequenced from one sample in a study of T cells after yellow fever vaccination. TCRdb recomputed calls from the 5' RACE reads with MiXCR, one row per CDR3 protein. The sample includes a few hundred thousand distinct CDR3 sequences, roughly 21% of them seen just once. This specimen consisted of PBMCs, obtained 15 days after the yellow fever booster vaccination. These receptor sequences come from a man aged 25-45 years who received the YFV17D yellow fever vaccine.

This sequence joins TRBV18 and TRBJ2-1; TRBD2 aligns across 12 bases. Unmatched junction bases numbered 6, after V lost 0 bases and J lost 9 bases. This CDR3 has 16 amino acids. From germline, CDR1 is KGHSH and CDR2 LQKENI. The CDR3 loop is CASSPPLAGGRGEQFF. DNA of the CDR3: TGTGCCAGCTCACCACCACTAGCGGGAGGTAGGGGTGAGCAGTTCTTC.

The J gene is TRBJ2-4, the V gene TRBV29-1, with D maybe TRBD1 (5 bases). Trimming pared 7 bases from V and 3 bases from J, leaving 13 bases between. CDR1 is SQVTM and CDR2 is ANQGSEA in the germline V gene. The CDR3 contains 13 residues. CDR3 amino acids: CSGRQGNKNIQYF. The CDR3 DNA is TGCAGCGGACGGCAGGGCAACAAAAACATTCAGTACTTC.

The table lists this clonotype with a few counts. This rearrangement joins TRBV5-1 to TRBJ2-5; D may match TRBD1 or TRBD2 (5 bases each). Trimming removed 7 bases from V and 5 bases from J, with 12 bases in between. Per the germline V gene, CDR1 is SGHRS and CDR2 is YFSETQ. The CDR3 loop spans 12 amino acids. In DNA, the CDR3 is TGCGCCAGCCAAAAGGGGACGGAGACCCAGTACTTC. This gives the protein CASQKGTETQYF.

There are a few counts of this clonotype. The chain uses TRBV20-1 and TRBJ1-6; D unclear. Germline V gene sequence: CDR1 DFQATT, CDR2 SNEGSKA (reference sequence). The length of the CDR3 is 15 residues. V lost 3 bases, J lost 9 bases, and 18 bases lay in between. The CDR3 DNA reads as TGCAGTGCTAGGTCGGCGCCAAGCGTAGGTTCACCCCTCCACTTT. It encodes CSARSAPSVGSPLHF.

This chain uses TRBV9 with TRBJ1-4; D perhaps matches TRBD1 (5 bases). CDR3 length: 14 residues. V was clipped by 3 bases and J by 8 bases, with 14 bases between them. CDR1 is SGDLS, CDR2 YYNGEE, per germline. As DNA, the CDR3 is TGTGCCAGCAGCGAAGGGGCTTGGGAAGAAAAACTGTTTTTT. Protein sequence: CASSEGAWEEKLFF.

This clonotype was detected only a few times. The chain employs TRBV9 and TRBJ2-3, with unresolved D. The germline V gene encodes CDR1 SGDLS and CDR2 YYNGEE. This CDR3 spans 15 amino acids. Trimming removed 3 bases at V and 1 base at J, with 12 bases between. In DNA, the CDR3 is TGTGCCAGCAGCGGAGGAAACCCCCGCACAGATACGCAGTATTTT. Amino acids: CASSGGNPRTDTQYF.

This clonotype came up a few times. The gene calls are TRBV6-2 or TRBV6-3 and TRBJ2-1; 7 bases fit TRBD1. There are 14 residues in the CDR3. The V and J ends lost 6 bases and 9 bases, in that order; junction bases with no gene match: 11. Per the germline V gene, CDR1 is MNHEY and CDR2 is SVGEGT. The CDR3 loop is CASSPTRGGGEQFF. CDR3 nucleotides: TGTGCCAGCAGCCCGACTCGAGGGGGCGGTGAGCAGTTCTTC.